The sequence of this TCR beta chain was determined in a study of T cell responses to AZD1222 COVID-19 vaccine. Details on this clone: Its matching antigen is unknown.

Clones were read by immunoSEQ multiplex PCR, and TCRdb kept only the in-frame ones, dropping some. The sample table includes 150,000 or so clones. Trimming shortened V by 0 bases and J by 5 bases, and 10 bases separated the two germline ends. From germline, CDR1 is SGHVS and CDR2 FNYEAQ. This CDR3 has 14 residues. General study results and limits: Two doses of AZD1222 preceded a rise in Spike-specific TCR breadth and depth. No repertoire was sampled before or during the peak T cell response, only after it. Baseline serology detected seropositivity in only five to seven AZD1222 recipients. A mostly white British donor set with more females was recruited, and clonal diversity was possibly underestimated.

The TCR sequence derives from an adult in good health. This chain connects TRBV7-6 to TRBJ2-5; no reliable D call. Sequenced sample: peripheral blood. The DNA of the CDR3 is TGTGCCAGCAGCTTAGCCCGTAGTGTGGAGACCCAGTACTTC. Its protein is CASSLARSVETQYF.